The next 22 T cell receptor beta chains were all read from a single sample in a study of blood T cell repertoires in COVID-19. The method was immunoSEQ multiplex PCR; TCRdb's version includes in-frame clones alone and lacks a portion of them. The sample includes about 160,000 clones, 60% to 85% of them seen just once. The sequencing sample was made of peripheral blood. The receptors shown here come from a man aged 55 to 70 with acute or convalescent COVID-19.

The gene calls are TRBV7-9 and TRBJ1-1, with 9 bases matching TRBD1. CDR1 and CDR2 from the germline V gene are SEHNR and FQNEAQ (reference sequence). V lost 4 bases, J lost 0 bases, and 12 bases stayed unmatched. The CDR3 sequence is 18 residues long. The CDR3 sequence is CASSSYGQGTRMNTEAFF. The CDR3 bases are TGTGCCAGCAGCTCGTATGGACAGGGGACAAGAATGAACACTGAAGCTTTCTTT. The full variable domain, rest sourced from reference TRBV7-9 and TRBJ1-1, is DTGVSQNPRHKITKRGQNVTFRCDPISEHNRLYWYRQTLGQGPEFLTYFQNEAQLEKSRLLSDRFSAERPKGSFSTLEIQRTEQGDSAMYLCASSSYGQGTRMNTEAFFGQGTRLTVV.

The chain joins TRBV3-1 (or the pseudogene TRBV3-2) to TRBJ1-2, with 10 bases identical to TRBD1. The length of the CDR3 is 13 residues. Per the germline V gene, CDR1 is LGHDT and CDR2 is YNNKEL (reference sequence). Trimming at V came to 5 bases and at J to 3 bases, leaving 0 bases not matched to a gene. This chain's CDR3 is CASSGQGDYGYTF. CDR3 bases: TGTGCCAGCAGCGGACAGGGGGACTATGGCTACACCTTC.

This chain uses TRBV6-1 with TRBJ2-1; 7 nucleotides agree with TRBD1. The CDR3 consists of 15 residues. J gave up 2 bases and V 1 base, and 2 bases lay outside the gene matches. From germline, CDR1 is MNHNS and CDR2 SASEGT. The CDR3 sequence is CASSEVGQAYNEQFF. The CDR3 DNA reads TGTGCCAGCAGTGAAGTAGGACAGGCCTACAATGAGCAGTTCTTC.

This chain joins TRBV6-5 and TRBJ2-7; 9 bases are shared with TRBD2. The CDR3 totals 14 residues. Trimming at V came to 2 bases and at J to 6 bases, leaving 5 bases not matched to a gene. Germline lookup yields CDR1 MNHEY and CDR2 SVGAGI. The CDR3: CASSYGGGATEQYF. As DNA, the CDR3 is TGTGCCAGCAGTTACGGCGGGGGGGCCACCGAGCAGTACTTC.

The rearrangement uses TRBV7-2 and TRBJ2-7, with 8 bases aligning to TRBD2. Germline V gives CDR1 SGHTA, CDR2 FQGNSA. CDR3 length equals 16 residues. V lost 1 base and J lost 2; bases outside the gene matches: 7. The CDR3 nucleotides are TGTGCCAGCAGCTTAGGGGCAATAGCGGGGACCTACGAGCAGTACTTC. Encoded protein: CASSLGAIAGTYEQYF.

V and J are TRBV6-1 and TRBJ1-5; D ambiguous. The CDR3 is 12 residues long. Trimming stripped 2 bases from V and 11 bases from J, with 10 bases between. Germline lookup yields CDR1 MNHNS and CDR2 SASEGT. In DNA, the CDR3 is TGTGCCAGCAGTGAACGTGCGCGGGCCCAGCATTTT. It specifies CASSERARAQHF.

The genes are TRBV7-3 and TRBJ2-1, with 7 nucleotides matching TRBD1. There are 14 residues in the CDR3. With V trimmed by 5 bases and J by 5 bases, 6 bases remained unmatched. Per germline, CDR1 SGHTA and CDR2 FQGTGA. CDR3 amino acids: CASSPGQVNNEQFF. The CDR3 coding sequence is TGTGCCAGCAGCCCCGGACAGGTTAACAATGAGCAGTTCTTC. The full variable domain, rest sourced from reference TRBV7-3 and TRBJ2-1, is GAGVSQTPSNKVTEKGKYVELRCDPISGHTALYWYRQSLGQGPEFLIYFQGTGAADDSGLPNDRFFAVRPEGSVSTLKIQRTERGDSAVYLCASSPGQVNNEQFFGPGTRLTVL.

A word on this clone: Different DNA sequences within this sample yield the same CDR3. The CDR3 sequence is CASSLRQGGNTEAFF. CDR3 DNA sequence: TGCGCCAGCAGCTTACGACAGGGGGGGAACACTGAAGCTTTCTTT. The chain combines TRBV5-1 with TRBJ1-1; 9 bases align to TRBD1. Germline CDR1 reads SGHRS; CDR2 reads YFSETQ. The trim removed 2 bases at V and 1 base at J, leaving 3 bases unmatched. The CDR3 loop spans 15 amino acids.

CDR3 sequence (DNA): TGTGCCAGCAGCTTAATAGCACGGTCGCGGGGGGGGGAGACCCAGTACTTC. Amino acid sequence: CASSLIARSRGGETQYF. V usage is TRBV7-2 and J usage is TRBJ2-5, with 9 bases matching TRBD2. Germline CDR1 and CDR2: SGHTA and FQGNSA. The CDR3 runs to 17 residues. V lost 2 bases to trimming and J lost 5 bases; unmatched junction nucleotides: 12.

CDR3 in DNA: TGTGCCAGCAGTGAAGGGGCAGGGAGGGCGAGGAATGAGCAGTTCTTC. This sequence encodes CASSEGAGRARNEQFF. The chain combines TRBV2 with TRBJ2-1; 7 positions agree with TRBD2. The V gene end was trimmed by 1 base and the J gene end by 7 bases; junction bases not matched to a gene: 10. Germline V gives CDR1 SNHLY, CDR2 FYNNEI. CDR3 size: 16 residues.

The V call is TRBV29-1, the J call TRBJ2-3; 9 bases align to TRBD2. The germline V gene encodes CDR1 SQVTM and CDR2 ANQGSEA. The V and J ends lost 6 bases and 0 bases, in that order; junction bases with no gene match: 7. CDR3 length equals 15 residues. The CDR3 is CSVSLAGESTDTQYF. DNA for the CDR3: TGCAGCGTCTCCTTAGCGGGGGAGAGCACAGATACGCAGTATTTT.

On this clone: The same CDR3 arises from other DNA sequences in this sample as well. The V call is TRBV9, the J call TRBJ2-3, with 8 bases that match TRBD1. From germline, CDR1 is SGDLS and CDR2 YYNGEE. The CDR3 contains 14 residues. Trimming cost V 3 bases and J 2 bases; bases outside gene matches: 2. CDR3 in DNA: TGTGCCAGCAGCGGGACAGGGAACACAGATACGCAGTATTTT. Protein sequence: CASSGTGNTDTQYF. Filled out from reference TRBV9 and TRBJ2-3, the complete variable domain reads DSGVTQTPKHLITATGQRVTLRCSPRSGDLSVYWYQQSLDQGLQFLIQYYNGEERAKGNILERFSAQQFPDLHSELNLSSLELGDSALYFCASSGTGNTDTQYFGPGTRLTVL.

The chain joins TRBV4-2 to TRBJ2-1, with TRBD2 matching over 7 bases. V dropped 3 bases and J dropped 1; count of bases not matched to a gene: 12. The V gene's germline CDR1 is LGHNA and CDR2 YNFKEQ. This CDR3 region has 18 residues. The CDR3 sequence: CASSHGIDGGGSYNEQFF. The CDR3 nucleotides are TGTGCCAGCAGCCACGGGATCGATGGCGGGGGATCCTACAATGAGCAGTTCTTC.

The chain has TRBV30 and TRBJ1-6, with D perhaps matching TRBD1 (5 bases). V lost 0 bases and J lost 3, with 9 bases in between. Germline V CDR1 and CDR2: GTSNPN, SVGIG (reference sequence). The CDR3 sequence is 15 residues long. CDR3 loop: CAWSVGGIYNSPLHF. The CDR3 DNA is TGTGCCTGGAGTGTGGGGGGAATCTATAATTCACCCCTCCACTTT. The full variable domain, rest sourced from reference TRBV30 and TRBJ1-6, is SQTIHQWPATLVQPVGSPLSLECTVEGTSNPNLYWYRQAAGRGLQLLFYSVGIGQISSEVPQNLSASRPQDRQFILSSKKLLLSDSGFYLCAWSVGGIYNSPLHFGNGTRLTVT.

The rearrangement uses TRBV20-1 and TRBJ2-3, with 9 bases aligning to TRBD2. The CDR3 has 14 residues. Trimming removed 3 bases from V and 5 bases from J; junction bases left unmatched: 6. CDR1 DFQATT and CDR2 SNEGSKA come from the germline V gene (reference sequence). The CDR3 nucleotides are TGCAGTGCTAGTATAGCGGGGGCGAGAGATACGCAGTATTTT. It is translated as CSASIAGARDTQYF.

The chain joins TRBV3-1 (or the pseudogene TRBV3-2) to TRBJ2-7, with TRBD1 matching 7 bases. Losses at the gene ends were 6 bases for V and 5 bases for J; bases not matched to a gene: 4. The CDR3 has 12 amino acids. The germline V gene encodes CDR1 LGHDT and CDR2 YNNKEL (reference sequence). The CDR3 sequence: CASSPGTDEQYF. CDR3 sequence (DNA): TGTGCCAGCAGTCCCGGGACAGACGAGCAGTACTTC.

This clone is a singleton in its sample. The chain combines TRBV19 with TRBJ1-1; TRBD1 matches at 9 bases. The trim removed 1 base at V and 14 bases at J, leaving 14 bases unmatched. The CDR3 length is 15 residues. Per the germline V gene, CDR1 is LNHDA and CDR2 is SQIVND (reference sequence). CDR3 residues: CASSIGPGTGRRLFF. In nucleotides, the CDR3 is TGTGCCAGTAGTATAGGACCCGGGACAGGGAGAAGGTTGTTCTTT. The complete variable domain, with remaining parts taken from reference TRBV19 and TRBJ1-1, reads DGGITQSPKYLFRKEGQNVTLSCEQNLNHDAMYWYRQDPGQGLRLIYYSQIVNDFQKGDIAEGYSVSREKKESFPLTVTSAQKNPTAFYLCASSIGPGTGRRLFFGQGTRLTVV.

Notes on this clone: This sample also contains other DNA sequences that code for the same CDR3. The rearrangement links TRBV2 to TRBJ1-2, with 9 positions matching TRBD1. V was clipped by 3 bases and J by 5 bases; unmatched bases: 4. Germline values: CDR1 SNHLY, CDR2 FYNNEI. This CDR3 comprises 14 residues. CDR3 amino acids: CASSEGQGGYGYTF. DNA of the CDR3: TGTGCCAGCAGTGAGGGACAGGGAGGATATGGCTACACCTTC.

A single count supports this clone. The chain links TRBV6-2 or TRBV6-3 to TRBJ1-2; D remains ambiguous. CDR1 is MNHEY and CDR2 is SVGEGT in the germline V gene. V was shortened by 1 base and J by 4 bases, with 10 bases between the two germline ends. The CDR3 is made up of 14 amino acids. The CDR3 DNA reads as TGTGCCAGCAGTTACTTTATAGCGGGCTATGGCTACACCTTC. Amino acids: CASSYFIAGYGYTF.

The chain combines TRBV7-2 with TRBJ1-2; weak D call: TRBD1 (5 bases). This CDR3 is 15 amino acids long. V lost 6 bases, J lost 0 bases, and 14 bases lay in between. In germline, CDR1 is SGHTA, CDR2 FQGNSA. The CDR3: CASRSRGLANYGYTF. The CDR3 coding sequence is TGTGCCAGCAGATCGCGGGGGTTAGCTAACTATGGCTACACCTTC.

This clone occurred a few times. V and J are TRBV11-2 and TRBJ2-7, with TRBD2 as a possible D gene (6 bases). CDR3 size: 15 residues. V gave up 5 bases and J gave up 2 bases, with 16 bases separating them. Germline CDR1 is SGHAT and CDR2 is FQNNGV. CDR3 sequence reads: CASSPGGSVAYEQYF. The CDR3 nucleotides read TGTGCCAGCAGCCCCGGGGGTAGCGTGGCCTACGAGCAGTACTTC. The variable domain in full, completed from reference TRBV11-2 and TRBJ2-7, reads EAGVAQSPRYKIIEKRQSVAFWCNPISGHATLYWYQQILGQGPKLLIQFQNNGVVDDSQLPKDRFSAERLKGVDSTLKIQPAKLEDSAVYLCASSPGGSVAYEQYFGPGTRLTVT.

The table lists this clone with a count of one. V usage is TRBV5-4 and J usage is TRBJ2-1; TRBD1 matches 8 bases. Trimming removed 4 bases from V and 0 bases from J; junction bases left unmatched: 6. This CDR3 is 16 amino acids long. Germline values: CDR1 SGHNT, CDR2 YYREEE (reference sequence). The CDR3 spells CASSLQGAPSYNEQFF. The CDR3 DNA sequence: TGTGCCAGCAGCCTTCAGGGGGCCCCCTCCTACAATGAGCAGTTCTTC.